A single sample is the source of the 10 T cell receptor beta chains below, sequenced in a study of cytomegalovirus exposure and HLA in healthy donors. The PCR ran on 60 Vbeta and 13 Jbeta primers. Using immunoSEQ multiplex PCR, the repertoire was profiled, and TCRdb retains in-frame clones only, with some absent. The sample lists approximately 100,000 clones; approximately 72% were seen once. The sequencing sample was made of PBMCs. Every receptor here comes from a woman in her forties in good health and CMV-seronegative.

This sequence joins TRBV28 and TRBJ2-7; no definite D call. The CDR3 loop spans 11 amino acids. With 7 bases removed from V and 5 bases from J, the gap between germline ends came to 9 bases. Germline CDR1 is MDHEN and CDR2 is SYDVKM. The CDR3 DNA reads TGTGCCAGCACCGATCGCGACGAGCAGTACTTC. It yields the protein CASTDRDEQYF.

This rearrangement joins TRBV7-8 to TRBJ2-2; 7 nucleotides agree with TRBD1. CDR1 and CDR2 (germline): SGHVS, FQNEAQ. This CDR3 has 17 amino acids. The V gene end was trimmed by 4 bases and the J gene end by 4 bases; junction bases not matched to a gene: 12. The DNA of the CDR3 is TGTGCCAGCAGCTCACCCGCGGACAGGCGGGTCACCGGGGAGCTGTTTTTT. This translates into CASSSPADRRVTGELFF. Variable domain in full (rest from reference TRBV7-8 and TRBJ2-2): GAGVSQSPRYKVAKRGQDVALRCDPISGHVSLFWYQQALGQGPEFLTYFQNEAQLDKSGLPSDRFFAERPEGSVSTLKIQRTQQEDSAVYLCASSSPADRRVTGELFFGEGSRLTVL.

This chain connects TRBV21-1 to TRBJ2-2; no check of the table's D call, TRBD1, against the DNA was made. TRBV21-1 is a documented pseudogene. This CDR3 contains 19 residues. In nucleotides, the CDR3 is TGTGCCAGCGGAGGCCCCCGACCTCCGGGACAGGTTGTTCCCGGGGAGCTGTTTTTT. This gives the protein CASGGPRPPGQVVPGELFF.

This clone was recorded once. The chain joins TRBV2 to TRBJ2-7; 8 bases fit TRBD1. Per the germline V gene, CDR1 is SNHLY and CDR2 is FYNNEI. This CDR3 is 13 amino acids long. Losses at the gene ends were 4 bases for V and 6 bases for J; bases not matched to a gene: 5. The CDR3 DNA reads TGTGCCAGCAGTGGCGGACAGGGACTCGAGCAGTACTTC. Protein: CASSGGQGLEQYF.

The rearrangement links TRBV5-4 to TRBJ2-3; a possible D gene is TRBD2 (6 bases). CDR1 and CDR2 from the germline V gene are SGHNT and YYREEE (reference sequence). V was cut by 0 bases and J by 2 bases, with 10 bases left in between. CDR3 length: 15 residues. CDR3 in amino acids: CASSLGGGATDTQYF. CDR3 coding DNA: TGTGCCAGCAGCTTGGGGGGCGGGGCCACAGATACGCAGTATTTT.

A note on this clone: The same CDR3 arises from other DNA sequences in this sample as well. The rearrangement links TRBV5-4 to TRBJ2-2; D gene ambiguous. V dropped 7 bases and J dropped 2 bases, with 12 bases sitting between them. CDR1 SGHNT and CDR2 YYREEE come from the germline V gene (reference sequence). This CDR3 has 14 residues. This CDR3 is CASHPEPNTGELFF. CDR3 bases: TGTGCCAGCCACCCAGAACCCAACACCGGGGAGCTGTTTTTT.

This clone was observed a few times. Mismatch with germline at one junction end may stem from a read error. Distinct nucleotide sequences in the sample also encode this CDR3. The V and J genes are TRBV30 and TRBJ1-6, with a possible D match to TRBD1 (6 bases). There are 15 residues in the CDR3. From germline, CDR1 is GTSNPN and CDR2 SVGIG (reference sequence). The chain's CDR3 is CAWSFQDRRYSPLHF. As DNA, the CDR3 is TGTGCCTGGAGTTTTCAAGACAGGCGCTATTCCCCCCTCCACTTT.

The rearrangement uses TRBV19 and TRBJ2-4; a weak D match, TRBD2 (6 bases). The CDR3 has 16 amino acids. The germline V and J ends were trimmed by 4 bases and 1 base, with 14 bases remaining between them. Germline V CDR1 and CDR2: LNHDA, SQIVND (reference sequence). The CDR3: CASSRGEAGAKNIQYF. The CDR3 nucleotides read TGTGCCAGTAGTAGGGGGGAAGCAGGGGCCAAAAACATTCAGTACTTC.

The rearrangement joins TRBV7-9 to TRBJ2-5, with D tentatively TRBD2 (6 bases). Germline V gives CDR1 SEHNR, CDR2 FQNEAQ (reference sequence). The V gene lost 2 bases and the J gene lost 4 bases, with 14 bases spanning the gap. The CDR3 is made up of 15 amino acids. For the CDR3, the DNA is TGTGCCAGCAGCTTATGGATAGAGGAGGGAGAGACCCAGTACTTC. The encoded protein is CASSLWIEEGETQYF.

V gene TRBV7-6 combines with J gene TRBJ1-1; 8 nucleotides line up with TRBD1. In germline, CDR1 is SGHVS, CDR2 FNYEAQ. The CDR3 covers 14 residues. The trim removed 4 bases at V and 6 bases at J, leaving 7 bases unmatched. The CDR3 spells CASSYGQGSAEAFF. Written as DNA, the CDR3 is TGTGCCAGCAGCTACGGACAGGGAAGCGCTGAAGCTTTCTTT. Full variable domain (missing parts from reference TRBV7-6 and TRBJ1-1): GAGVSQSPRYKVTKRGQDVALRCDPISGHVSLYWYRQALGQGPEFLTYFNYEAQQDKSGLPNDRFSAERPEGSISTLTIQRTEQRDSAMYRCASSYGQGSAEAFFGQGTRLTVV.